This T cell receptor (beta chain) was identified during a study of CD8+ T cells in alopecia areata. General study results and limits: In scalp samples, resident alphabeta T cells of normal skin are also sequenced.

Note on this clone: Its specificity is unknown.

In each case, RNA was isolated and then reverse transcribed into cDNA as the sequencing template. Produced via immunoSEQ multiplex PCR; TCRdb's table is partial and in-frame only. Among approximately 180,000 clones listed, 59% were seen once. Trimming removed 5 bases from V and 0 bases from J; junction bases left unmatched: 6. The CDR3 spans 15 residues. Germline CDR1 GTSNPN, CDR2 SVGIG (reference sequence). The V gene is TRBV30, the J gene TRBJ2-2; 7 bases line up with TRBD2. The sequenced sample was CD4+ T cells sorted from blood, obtained at week 0. This clonotype was sampled from a human donor with alopecia areata. DNA for the CDR3: TGTGCCTGGCGACGGGGGGTGACGAACACCGGGGAGCTGTTTTTT. It codes for CAWRRGVTNTGELFF. The full variable domain, completed using reference TRBV30 and TRBJ2-2, is SQTIHQWPATLVQPVGSPLSLECTVEGTSNPNLYWYRQAAGRGLQLLFYSVGIGQISSEVPQNLSASRPQDRQFILSSKKLLLSDSGFYLCAWRRGVTNTGELFFGEGSRLTVL.